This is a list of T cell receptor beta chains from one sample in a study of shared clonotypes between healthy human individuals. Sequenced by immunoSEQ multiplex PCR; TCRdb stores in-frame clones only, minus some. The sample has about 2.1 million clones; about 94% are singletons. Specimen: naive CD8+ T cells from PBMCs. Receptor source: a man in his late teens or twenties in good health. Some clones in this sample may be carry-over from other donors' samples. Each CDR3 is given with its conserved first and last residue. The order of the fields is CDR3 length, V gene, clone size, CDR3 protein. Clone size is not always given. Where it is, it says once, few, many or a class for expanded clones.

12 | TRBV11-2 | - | CASSLVSNEQFF
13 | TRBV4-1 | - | CASSLSTSGIQYF
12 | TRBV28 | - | CASSQRDGPQHF
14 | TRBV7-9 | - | CASSFGQGGYGYTF
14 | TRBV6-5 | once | CASSPQGRNQPQHF
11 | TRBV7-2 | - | CASSLTYEQYF
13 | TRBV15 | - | CAARGQMNTEAFF
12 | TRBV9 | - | CASSTGGNEQYF
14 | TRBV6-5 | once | CASRSSGTGPPQHF
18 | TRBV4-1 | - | CASSHRDRGIITEETQYF
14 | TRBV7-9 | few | CASSSSAAPTEAFF
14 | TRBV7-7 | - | CASSLNGRGDEQYF
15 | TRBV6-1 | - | CASGGQGPAAYGYTF
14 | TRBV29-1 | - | CSVLLGQRAYGYTF
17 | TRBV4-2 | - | CASSPGLAGVVRWEQFF
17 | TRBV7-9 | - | CASSPPPAGTSYNEQFF
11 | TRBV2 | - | CASSLDNEQFF
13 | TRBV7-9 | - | CASRPMEMIGAFF
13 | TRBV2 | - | CASKPGQGYEQYF
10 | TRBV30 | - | CALYLDTQYF
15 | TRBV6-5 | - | CASSYYRGLPYEQYF
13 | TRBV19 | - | CASTWGRGHEQYF
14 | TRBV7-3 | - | CASSPGSDSYEQYF
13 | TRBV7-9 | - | CASSMSSNYGYTF
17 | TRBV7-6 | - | CASSQRGAGALTDTQYF
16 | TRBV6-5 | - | CASSSWTGEDGNTIYF
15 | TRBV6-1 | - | CASRNTGGSNQPQHF
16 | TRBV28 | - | CASSSFTRLRTGELFF
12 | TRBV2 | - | CASRETNYEQYF
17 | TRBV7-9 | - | CASSPHPGLAAYNEQFF
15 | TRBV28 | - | CASSAGQIMSGELFF
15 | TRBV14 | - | CASSPGLLYQETQYF
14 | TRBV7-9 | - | CASSARTPTYEQYF
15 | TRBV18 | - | CASSPEQGAGHEQYF
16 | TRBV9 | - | CASSTPLAGGTYEQYF
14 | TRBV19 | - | CASRHGVYRAEAFF
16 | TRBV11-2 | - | CASSGSGRDYTGELFF
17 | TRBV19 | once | CASSALRGGRAPYEQYF
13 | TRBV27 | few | CASSLDYNQPQHF
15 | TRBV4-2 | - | CASSQAGGPYNEQFF